A few counts support the clone carrying this T cell receptor beta chain. These data are taken from a study of T-cell reconstitution after alpha-beta-depleted transplantation in children. Germline-derived CDR1 and CDR2 are LGHDT and YNNKEL (reference sequence). The J segment lost 8 bases and the V segment lost 1 base, leaving 5 bases of the junction unmatched. There are 14 residues in the CDR3. Construction of the TCRbeta library involved unique molecular identifiers. TCRdb re-derived calls from the PCR reads in MiXCR, one entry per CDR3 protein. Here the sample spans 500,000 to 650,000 distinct CDR3 sequences, 10% to 15% being singletons.

V and J are TRBV3-1 and TRBJ2-1; 7 bases map to TRBD2. This sequence was found in a male patient between 10 and 17 years old who had a stem cell transplant for acute myeloid leukemia, so the T cells may come from the graft donor. The source material was PBMCs, mostly from graft donor cells, sampled 360 days after TCRalphabeta/CD19-depleted stem cell transplant. The CDR3 nucleotides read TGTGCCAGCAGCCAAGGCCAGCGGGGCGATGAGCAGTTCTTC. Translated: CASSQGQRGDEQFF.